The 10 T cell receptor beta chains reported below all come from one sample, sequenced in a study of cytomegalovirus exposure and HLA in healthy donors. Data came from immunoSEQ multiplex PCR; TCRdb stores just in-frame clones and leaves some out. In the table there are more than 85,000 clones, 88% of which are singletons. The sample taken for sequencing was PBMCs. The receptors were sampled from a woman between 18 and 29 years old in good health and CMV-seronegative.

The V call is TRBV7-9, the J call TRBJ2-7; 13 bases line up with TRBD2. CDR1 SEHNR and CDR2 FQNEAQ come from the germline V gene (reference sequence). The junction had 6 bases not matched to a gene; V was cut back by 5 bases and J by 5 bases. The CDR3 is made up of 15 amino acids. CDR3 residues: CASSTTSGRMHEQYF. The CDR3 DNA is TGTGCCAGCAGCACGACTAGCGGGAGGATGCACGAGCAGTACTTC.

The rearrangement uses TRBV4-3 and TRBJ1-5; D not certain. Germline CDR1 and CDR2: LGHNA and YSLEER. Between the trimmed V and J ends, which lost 0 bases and 2 bases, there was a span of 14 bases. The CDR3 is 17 amino acids. This CDR3 reads CASSQETSGGGNQPQHF. In nucleotides, the CDR3 is TGCGCCAGCAGCCAAGAAACTTCGGGAGGCGGCAATCAGCCCCAGCATTTT.

In its sample, this clone was seen a few times. The genes are TRBV29-1 and TRBJ2-5; 10 bases are shared with TRBD1. Germline loops: CDR1 SQVTM, CDR2 ANQGSEA. V gave up 1 base and J gave up 5 bases; unmatched junction bases: 4. The CDR3 runs to 14 residues. The CDR3 bases are TGCAGCGTTGAAGGACAGGGGGCTTTGGAGACCCAGTACTTC. Translation gives CSVEGQGALETQYF.

The chain employs TRBV5-4 and TRBJ2-5, with D perhaps matching TRBD1 (6 bases). This CDR3 has 13 amino acids. Trimming shortened V by 2 bases and J by 3 bases, and 8 bases separated the two germline ends. Per the germline V gene, CDR1 is SGHNT and CDR2 is YYREEE (reference sequence). The CDR3: CASSLWTEETQYF. The DNA for the CDR3 is TGTGCCAGCAGCTTATGGACAGAAGAGACCCAGTACTTC.

The chain combines TRBV6-5 with TRBJ1-4; tentative D call: TRBD1 (6 bases). Trimming stripped 4 bases from V and 8 bases from J, with 17 bases between. Per germline, CDR1 MNHEY and CDR2 SVGAGI. The CDR3 runs 15 residues. CDR3 loop: CASSFGGGQTEKLFF. The CDR3 region has the DNA TGTGCCAGCAGTTTTGGGGGGGGGCAGACAGAAAAACTGTTTTTT.

This chain joins TRBV7-6 and TRBJ2-3, with 8 bases aligning to TRBD2. CDR3 length: 14 residues. Trimming at V came to 0 bases and at J to 4 bases, leaving 0 bases not matched to a gene. The germline gives CDR1 SGHVS, CDR2 FNYEAQ. Here the CDR3 DNA reads TGTGCCAGCAGCTTAGCCGGGGGGGCAGATACGCAGTATTTT. Amino acid sequence: CASSLAGGADTQYF.

This chain uses TRBV29-1 with TRBJ1-5, with 10 bases lining up with TRBD1. The CDR3 consists of 13 residues. Trimming cost V 6 bases and J 4 bases; bases outside gene matches: 3. Germline assignment: CDR1 SQVTM and CDR2 ANQGSEA. Written as DNA, the CDR3 is TGCAGCGTAGGACAGGGGGATAATCAGCCCCAGCATTTT. Its translation is CSVGQGDNQPQHF. The whole variable domain, remainder taken from reference TRBV29-1 and TRBJ1-5, is SAVISQKPSRDICQRGTSLTIQCQVDSQVTMMFWYRQQPGQSLTLIATANQGSEATYESGFVIDKFPISRPNLTFSTLTVSNMSPEDSSIYLCSVGQGDNQPQHFGDGTRLSIL.

The chain combines TRBV9 with TRBJ2-7, with D perhaps TRBD2 (6 bases). The germline V and J ends were trimmed by 4 bases and 2 bases, with 16 bases remaining between them. The CDR3 length is 15 residues. CDR1 is SGDLS, CDR2 YYNGEE, per germline. The CDR3 protein is CASSTSSASPYEQYF. CDR3 nucleotides: TGTGCCAGCAGCACCTCTAGCGCATCACCCTACGAGCAGTACTTC.

This clone was seen a single time. The gene calls are TRBV7-2 and TRBJ2-3; possible D gene TRBD2, 5 bases. Trimming left V 5 bases short and J 6 bases short, with 9 bases between. The CDR3 totals 12 residues. CDR1 SGHTA and CDR2 FQGNSA come from the germline V gene. The CDR3 is CASSPRGDTQYF. Written as DNA, the CDR3 is TGTGCCAGCAGCCCTCGCGGGGATACGCAGTATTTT.

This clone was seen just once. V and J are TRBV28 and TRBJ2-7; D is ambiguous. CDR3 length: 13 residues. CDR1 MDHEN and CDR2 SYDVKM come from the germline V gene. The V end was cut by 2 bases, the J end by 4 bases, with 9 bases between. The CDR3 region is CASSLHSPYEQYF. The CDR3 region has the DNA TGTGCCAGCAGTTTACACAGTCCATACGAGCAGTACTTC.